The next 25 T cell receptor beta chains were all read from a single sample in a study of T cells and Merkel cell carcinoma outcomes. TCRdb's copy holds only in-frame clones and misses some; the assay was immunoSEQ multiplex PCR. The table includes around 16,000 clones, 81% detected once. Sample: tumor tissue from Merkel cell carcinoma. All receptors come from a human donor with Merkel cell carcinoma.

The chain couples TRBV5-1 to TRBJ2-7; no clear D. V was shortened by 0 bases and J by 2 bases, with 9 bases between the two germline ends. This CDR3 region has 14 residues. Germline V gene sequence: CDR1 SGHRS, CDR2 YFSETQ. The CDR3 bases are TGCGCCAGCAGCTTGGAATACACCACCTACGAGCAGTACTTC. It is translated as CASSLEYTTYEQYF.

The rearrangement joins TRBV6-1 to TRBJ1-5; no reliable D call. V was cut by 5 bases and J by 7 bases, with 18 bases left in between. In germline, CDR1 is MNHNS, CDR2 SASEGT. The CDR3 sequence is 15 residues long. CDR3: CASSPPQGREQPQHF. In DNA form, the CDR3 reads TGTGCCAGCAGTCCGCCGCAAGGACGGGAGCAGCCCCAGCATTTT.

V usage is TRBV9 and J usage is TRBJ2-6; maybe TRBD2 (5 bases). Trimming took 4 bases from V and 0 from J, leaving 14 bases between them. CDR3 length: 17 residues. CDR1 is SGDLS and CDR2 is YYNGEE in the germline V gene. CDR3 sequence (DNA): TGTGCCAGCAGCCCCGGTGCGGGTGGCTCTGGGGCCAACGTCCTGACTTTC. Translating it yields CASSPGAGGSGANVLTF.

This clone was recorded only once. This chain connects TRBV4-2 to TRBJ2-3, with D maybe TRBD2 (6 bases). The CDR3 is made up of 14 amino acids. Trimming removed 8 bases from V and 3 bases from J, with 15 bases in between. CDR1 is LGHNA, CDR2 YNFKEQ, per germline. The chain's CDR3 is CASGLAIGTDTQYF. The CDR3 DNA is TGTGCCAGCGGGCTAGCGATCGGGACAGATACGCAGTATTTT.

The chain links TRBV5-1 to TRBJ2-1; a weak D match, TRBD2 (7 bases). CDR1 is SGHRS, CDR2 YFSETQ, per germline. V dropped 2 bases and J dropped 7 bases, with 16 bases sitting between them. This CDR3 is 15 amino acids long. The CDR3 sequence: CASSLGGAGGNEQFF. The CDR3 DNA reads TGCGCCAGCAGCTTAGGGGGAGCCGGGGGGAATGAGCAGTTCTTC.

A word on this clone: This likely comes from a read error, as the CDR3 has no conserved phenylalanine or tryptophan at its end. The genes are TRBV10-2 and TRBJ1-3; D is possibly TRBD1 (5 bases). The V end was cut by 10 bases, the J end by 4 bases, with 14 bases between. The CDR3 contains 13 residues. Germline V CDR1 and CDR2: WSHSY, SAAADI. The CDR3 protein is CATRDVGGNTIYV. The CDR3 nucleotides read TGCGCCACCCGGGACGTTGGAGGAAACACCATATATGTT.

The chain has TRBV11-2 and TRBJ1-1; D unclear. The germline V gene encodes CDR1 SGHAT and CDR2 FQNNGV. The CDR3 length is 13 residues. The V and J ends lost 1 base and 1 base respectively, with 4 bases between them. CDR3 loop: CASSLARNTEAFF. The CDR3 bases are TGTGCCAGCAGCTTAGCTAGGAACACTGAAGCTTTCTTT.

The rearrangement joins TRBV5-1 to TRBJ1-1, with unresolved D. V gave up 2 bases and J gave up 0 bases, with 8 bases separating them. In germline, CDR1 is SGHRS, CDR2 YFSETQ. The CDR3 runs 14 residues. The CDR3 sequence: CASSFAALNTEAFF. In DNA form, the CDR3 reads TGCGCCAGCAGCTTTGCGGCCCTGAACACTGAAGCTTTCTTT.

This chain joins TRBV4-2 and TRBJ1-2, with no clear D. This CDR3 comprises 14 residues. Germline loops: CDR1 LGHNA, CDR2 YNFKEQ. V lost 5 bases to trimming and J lost 10 bases, with 20 bases between them. CDR3 nucleotides: TGTGCCAGCAGCAACGTGGCAACGGCTGAGGTCTACACCTTC. Amino acid sequence: CASSNVATAEVYTF.

The J gene is TRBJ2-7, the V gene TRBV10-2, with 12 bases matching TRBD2. This CDR3 is 15 amino acids long. Trimming took 4 bases from V and 6 from J; bases not matched to a gene: 7. CDR1 and CDR2 from the germline V gene are WSHSY and SAAADI. The CDR3 DNA reads TGCGCCAGCAGTGTAATTCTAGCGGGAGGGGGCGAGCAGTACTTC. Protein: CASSVILAGGGEQYF.

This sequence joins TRBV15 and TRBJ2-1, with TRBD2 as a possible D gene (7 bases). Germline lookup yields CDR1 LNHNV and CDR2 YYDKDF (reference sequence). V gave up 9 bases and J gave up 8 bases, with 17 bases separating them. CDR3 length: 13 residues. Here the CDR3 DNA reads TGTGCCACTTCCAGGGAGGGGGTGGATGAGCAGTTCTTC. As protein: CATSREGVDEQFF.

V usage is TRBV10-3 and J usage is TRBJ1-1, with D perhaps matching TRBD1 (5 bases). In germline, CDR1 is ENHRY, CDR2 SYGVKD. V was clipped by 8 bases and J by 2 bases, with 18 bases between them. The CDR3 extends over 15 amino acids. The CDR3 here is CAIGASGGPNTEAFF. The CDR3 bases are TGTGCCATCGGGGCGAGCGGGGGACCCAACACTGAAGCTTTCTTT.

The chain is built from TRBV19 and TRBJ1-2, with TRBD1 matching over 8 bases. Germline lookup yields CDR1 LNHDA and CDR2 SQIVND (reference sequence). The CDR3 sequence is 11 residues long. The CDR3 bases are TGTGGAGAACAGGGGGTCTATGGCTACACCTTC. Protein sequence: CGEQGVYGYTF. The complete variable domain, with remaining parts taken from reference TRBV19 and TRBJ1-2, reads DGGITQSPKYLFRKEGQNVTLSCEQNLNHDAMYWYRQDPGQGLRLIYYSQIVNDFQKGDIAEGYSVSREKKESFPLTVTSAQKNPTAFYLCGEQGVYGYTFGSGTRLTVV.

This chain uses TRBV28 with TRBJ2-6; D uncertain. V was pared by 6 bases and J by 3 bases, with 12 bases between. The CDR3 runs 15 residues. Germline loops: CDR1 MDHEN, CDR2 SYDVKM. CDR3 sequence: CASSSQQSGANVLTF. CDR3 DNA sequence: TGTGCCAGCAGCTCCCAGCAGAGTGGGGCCAACGTCCTGACTTTC.

About this clone: Other DNA sequences in the same sample also yield this CDR3. The chain has TRBV7-9 and TRBJ1-5; no firm D call. CDR3 length equals 12 residues. Germline V gene lookup returns CDR1 SEHNR and CDR2 FQNEAQ (reference sequence). V lost 5 bases, J lost 6 bases, and 8 bases lay in between. CDR3 sequence: CASSDGGQPQHF. The CDR3 DNA reads as TGTGCCAGCAGCGACGGAGGTCAGCCCCAGCATTTT.

The chain recombines TRBV4-1 with TRBJ2-2, with 7 bases fitting TRBD1. The CDR3 contains 16 residues. Germline trimming cut 5 bases from V and 0 bases from J; bases unmatched to any gene: 6. From germline, CDR1 is MGHRA and CDR2 YSYEKL. CDR3 coding DNA: TGCGCCAGCAGCAAGGGACAGACCGCGAACACCGGGGAGCTGTTTTTT. Translated, it gives CASSKGQTANTGELFF.

This clone was detected once. The J gene is TRBJ1-4, the V gene TRBV6-1, with unresolved D. The CDR3 is made up of 15 amino acids. Germline lookup yields CDR1 MNHNS and CDR2 SASEGT. The V and J ends lost 6 bases and 0 bases respectively, with 11 bases between them. CDR3 bases: TGTGCCAGCAGGTTCAGGAGTGCAACTAATGAAAAACTGTTTTTT. Translation gives CASRFRSATNEKLFF.

The gene calls are TRBV20-1 and TRBJ2-1, with a possible D match to TRBD2 (6 bases). Germline values: CDR1 DFQATT, CDR2 SNEGSKA (reference sequence). V was cut by 5 bases and J by 8 bases, with 10 bases left in between. The CDR3 spans 11 residues. The CDR3: CSARLDHEQFF. Written as DNA, the CDR3 is TGCAGTGCTCGACTAGACCATGAGCAGTTCTTC.

The chain carries TRBV29-1 and TRBJ2-1; D remains unclear. The CDR3 is made up of 12 amino acids. V lost 8 bases and J 2 bases, leaving 10 bases between the germline ends. Germline CDR1 is SQVTM and CDR2 is ANQGSEA. The CDR3 coding sequence is TGCAGCTACGGTACACCCTACAATGAGCAGTTCTTC. Translated, it gives CSYGTPYNEQFF.

The rearrangement uses TRBV20-1 and TRBJ2-3; D remains unclear. The ends were cut back, 4 bases at V and 4 bases at J, with 6 bases in the middle. The CDR3 length is 11 residues. From germline, CDR1 is DFQATT and CDR2 SNEGSKA (reference sequence). DNA for the CDR3: TGCAGTGCTAAAAGGGCAGATACGCAGTATTTT. Translated: CSAKRADTQYF.

The chain links TRBV19 to TRBJ2-7; D gene uncertain. CDR1 and CDR2 (germline): LNHDA, SQIVND (reference sequence). The CDR3 has 12 amino acids. V was cut by 4 bases and J by 4 bases, with 8 bases left in between. In nucleotides, the CDR3 is TGTGCCAGTAGTACTAGTGGTTACGAGCAGTACTTC. Its protein product is CASSTSGYEQYF. The full variable domain, with the rest looked up from reference TRBV19 and TRBJ2-7, is DGGITQSPKYLFRKEGQNVTLSCEQNLNHDAMYWYRQDPGQGLRLIYYSQIVNDFQKGDIAEGYSVSREKKESFPLTVTSAQKNPTAFYLCASSTSGYEQYFGPGTRLTVT.

This sequence joins TRBV11-2 and TRBJ2-7; TRBD1 agrees at 10 bases. This CDR3 is 16 amino acids long. V trimming: 1 base; J trimming: 6 bases; junction bases outside the gene matches: 9. Germline V gene sequence: CDR1 SGHAT, CDR2 FQNNGV. The DNA of the CDR3 is TGTGCCAGCAGCTTAGGGAAGACAGGGGGCGCCTCCGAGCAGTACTTC. It translates to CASSLGKTGGASEQYF.

The rearrangement links TRBV6-6 to TRBJ2-1, with D unresolved. The CDR3 spans 14 residues. V gave up 0 bases and J gave up 4 bases, with 7 bases separating them. Per germline, CDR1 MNHNY and CDR2 SVGAGI (reference sequence). CDR3 amino acids: CASSYSIPYNEQFF. DNA of the CDR3: TGTGCCAGCAGTTACTCGATTCCTTACAATGAGCAGTTCTTC.

The genes are TRBV6-5 and TRBJ1-1, with no clear D. The CDR3 runs 13 residues. V shed 7 bases and J shed 4 bases, with 13 bases lying between them. Looked up from germline, CDR1 is MNHEY and CDR2 is SVGAGI. CDR3 DNA sequence: TGTGCCAGCACCAGGCAAGGAACCACTGAAGCTTTCTTT. It codes for CASTRQGTTEAFF.

This clone was detected once. The rearrangement links TRBV28 to TRBJ2-6; 7 nucleotides match TRBD1. The germline V gene encodes CDR1 MDHEN and CDR2 SYDVKM. This CDR3 contains 17 residues. Trimming removed 5 bases from V and 2 bases from J; junction bases left unmatched: 9. The CDR3 bases are TGTGCCAGCAGTGCCCGACAGGGAACTGCTGGGGCCAACGTCCTGACTTTC. Residues: CASSARQGTAGANVLTF.